These T cell receptor beta chains were read from a single sample in a study of blood T cell repertoires in COVID-19. This table comes from immunoSEQ multiplex PCR, and its TCRdb copy is limited to in-frame clones, with some not included. Among 120,000 to 150,000 clones listed, 84% were seen once. Sequences were obtained from peripheral blood. The receptors come from a human donor in a cohort sampled during active COVID-19. CDR3s include the opening cysteine and the closing phenylalanine or tryptophan. D genes are given only for firm matches. Clone size is given for some rows only: seen once, a few or many times, or a class if the clone is expanded.

abundance: once; v_gene: TRBV12-3/TRBV12-4; j_gene: TRBJ2-7; d_gene: .; len: 13; CDR3aa: CASSSWTEGEQYF; CDR3nt: TGTGCCAGCAGTTCCTGGACAGAGGGGGAGCAGTACTTC
abundance: .; v_gene: TRBV11-3; j_gene: TRBJ2-3; d_gene: TRBD1; len: 15; CDR3aa: CASRRTGGGTDTQYF; CDR3nt: TGTGCCAGCAGAAGGACAGGGGGCGGCACAGATACGCAGTATTTT
abundance: once; v_gene: TRBV27; j_gene: TRBJ1-6; d_gene: .; len: 15; CDR3aa: CASSSGQLYNSPLHF; CDR3nt: TGTGCCAGCAGTTCCGGACAGCTGTATAATTCACCCCTCCACTTT
abundance: .; v_gene: TRBV5-6; j_gene: TRBJ1-3; d_gene: .; len: 15; CDR3aa: CASSSDSSSGNTIYF; CDR3nt: TGTGCCAGCAGCTCGGACTCGAGCTCTGGAAACACCATATATTTT
abundance: .; v_gene: TRBV29-1; j_gene: TRBJ2-2; d_gene: .; len: 13; CDR3aa: CSVMTANTGELFF; CDR3nt: TGCAGCGTTATGACAGCTAACACCGGGGAGCTGTTTTTT
abundance: .; v_gene: TRBV4-3; j_gene: TRBJ2-1; d_gene: TRBD2; len: 16; CDR3aa: CASSQDYKRGGGEQFF; CDR3nt: TGCGCCAGCAGCCAAGATTATAAGCGGGGGGGCGGTGAGCAGTTCTTC
abundance: few; v_gene: TRBV12-3/TRBV12-4; j_gene: TRBJ2-7; d_gene: TRBD2; len: 13; CDR3aa: CASRTGGTYEQYF; CDR3nt: TGTGCCAGCAGGACCGGGGGGACCTACGAGCAGTACTTC
abundance: many; v_gene: TRBV7-3; j_gene: TRBJ2-2; d_gene: TRBD1; len: 16; CDR3aa: CASSFRGTGYTGELFF; CDR3nt: TGTGCCAGCAGCTTTCGTGGGACAGGGTACACCGGGGAGCTGTTTTTT
abundance: .; v_gene: TRBV3-1/TRBV3-2; j_gene: TRBJ1-4; d_gene: .; len: 16; CDR3aa: CASSRGRGGWNEKLFF; CDR3nt: TGTGCCAGCAGCCGAGGTCGGGGAGGGTGGAACGAAAAACTGTTTTTT
abundance: .; v_gene: TRBV11-3; j_gene: TRBJ1-3; d_gene: .; len: 15; CDR3aa: CASSRTLTSGNTIYF; CDR3nt: TGTGCCAGCAGTAGGACTCTCACCTCTGGAAACACCATATATTTT
abundance: few; v_gene: TRBV6-5; j_gene: TRBJ2-7; d_gene: .; len: 14; CDR3aa: CASSRGTASYEQYF; CDR3nt: TGTGCCAGCAGCCGCGGGACAGCCAGCTACGAGCAGTACTTC
abundance: .; v_gene: TRBV7-9; j_gene: TRBJ1-5; d_gene: .; len: 14; CDR3aa: CASTKDRLGQPQHF; CDR3nt: TGTGCCAGCACCAAAGACAGGCTGGGGCAGCCCCAGCATTTT
abundance: once; v_gene: TRBV6-5; j_gene: TRBJ1-2; d_gene: TRBD1; len: 14; CDR3aa: CASSLPGGSYGYTF; CDR3nt: TGTGCCAGCAGCCTACCAGGGGGGAGCTATGGCTACACCTTC
abundance: few; v_gene: TRBV7-9; j_gene: TRBJ1-6; d_gene: TRBD1; len: 14; CDR3aa: CASSSGQGISPLHF; CDR3nt: TGTGCCAGCAGCTCGGGACAGGGGATATCACCCCTCCACTTT
abundance: .; v_gene: TRBV3-1/TRBV3-2; j_gene: TRBJ2-7; d_gene: .; len: 11; CDR3aa: CASSQLYEQYF; CDR3nt: TGTGCCAGCAGCCAACTTTACGAGCAGTACTTC
abundance: .; v_gene: TRBV28; j_gene: TRBJ1-2; d_gene: TRBD1; len: 13; CDR3aa: CASRTGFREGYTF; CDR3nt: TGTGCCAGTCGGACAGGCTTTCGGGAAGGCTACACCTTC
abundance: .; v_gene: TRBV14; j_gene: TRBJ2-7; d_gene: TRBD1; len: 16; CDR3aa: CASSRNSGTASYEQYF; CDR3nt: TGTGCCAGCAGCCGAAACTCCGGGACAGCCTCCTACGAGCAGTACTTC
abundance: .; v_gene: TRBV7-9; j_gene: TRBJ2-4; d_gene: TRBD1; len: 13; CDR3aa: CASSMTGSDIQYF; CDR3nt: TGTGCCAGCAGTATGACAGGGTCAGACATTCAGTACTTC
abundance: .; v_gene: TRBV19; j_gene: TRBJ1-5; d_gene: .; len: 16; CDR3aa: CASSPRVAPLGQPQHF; CDR3nt: TGTGCCAGTAGCCCCCGGGTGGCCCCCCTCGGTCAGCCCCAGCATTTT
abundance: .; v_gene: TRBV18; j_gene: TRBJ1-1; d_gene: .; len: 13; CDR3aa: CASSPGEGRQAFF; CDR3nt: TGTGCCAGCTCACCGGGCGAAGGGAGGCAGGCTTTCTTT
abundance: once; v_gene: TRBV30; j_gene: TRBJ1-5; d_gene: .; len: 14; CDR3aa: CAWSRVRRNQPQHF; CDR3nt: TGTGCCTGGAGTAGAGTCCGCCGCAATCAGCCCCAGCATTTT
abundance: .; v_gene: TRBV7-2; j_gene: TRBJ2-3; d_gene: .; len: 13; CDR3aa: CASSLTRSDTQYF; CDR3nt: TGTGCCAGCAGCTTAACTAGATCAGATACGCAGTATTTT
abundance: .; v_gene: TRBV6-2/TRBV6-3; j_gene: TRBJ1-5; d_gene: .; len: 14; CDR3aa: CASSLRQFNQPQHF; CDR3nt: TGTGCCAGCAGCCTTAGACAGTTCAATCAGCCCCAGCATTTT
abundance: once; v_gene: TRBV9; j_gene: TRBJ1-6; d_gene: .; len: 15; CDR3aa: CASSVVGGDNSPLHF; CDR3nt: TGTGCCAGCAGCGTAGTAGGAGGGGATAATTCACCCCTCCACTTT